The present T cell receptor beta chain was sequenced within a study of regulatory T cells in long-lasting Graves disease. This clonotype has at least ten counts. The antigen is not known. Time point given: persistent/refractory GD, antithyroid drugs over 5 years with positive TRAb. With RNA extracted from PBMCs as input, the TCR library was made. The study, taken as a whole, reports: Analysis covered peripheral blood alone, not thyroid tissue. With some 2,500 shared public clonotypes, persistent patients exceeded new patients, who shared about a thousand. Persistent disease was associated with favored TRBV28 usage and with favored use of TRBJ1-2 and TRBJ2-5.

Both iRepertoire HTBI primers and Arm-PCR of CDR3 regions were used to build the TCR beta libraries. MiXCR, applied by TCRdb to the multiplex PCR reads, yields one record per CDR3 protein. The sample records 400,000 or so distinct CDR3 sequences, about 20% being singletons. The CDR3 contains 13 residues. Germline V lookup: CDR1 DFQATT, CDR2 SNEGSKA (reference sequence). V was pared by 3 bases and J by 5 bases, with 13 bases between. The sequence was collected from a female donor with Graves disease. Sequenced material: peripheral blood mononuclear cells (PBMCs), taken when the disease was refractory, from a patient treated with antithyroid drugs. The chain recombines TRBV20-1 with TRBJ2-5; D remains ambiguous. CDR3 in amino acids: CSASRVTSETQYF. The CDR3 DNA reads TGCAGTGCTAGTCGGGTCACGTCTGAGACCCAGTACTTC.